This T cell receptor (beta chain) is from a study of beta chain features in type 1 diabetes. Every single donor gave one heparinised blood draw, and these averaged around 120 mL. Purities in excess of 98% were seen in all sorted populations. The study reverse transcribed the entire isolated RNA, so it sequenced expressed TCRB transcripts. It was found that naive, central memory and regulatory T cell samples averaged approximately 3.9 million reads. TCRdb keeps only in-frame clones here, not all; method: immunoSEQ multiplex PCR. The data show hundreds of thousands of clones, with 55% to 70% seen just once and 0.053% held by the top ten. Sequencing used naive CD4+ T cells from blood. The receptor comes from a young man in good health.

CDR3 nucleotides: TGTGCCAGCAGCGTAGAGTCCGGGTACGGAAATGGCTACACCTTC. This translates into CASSVESGYGNGYTF. The V gene is TRBV9, the J gene TRBJ1-2; no definite D call. CDR3 length: 15 amino acids. Trimming stripped 0 bases from V and 6 bases from J, with 15 bases between. The germline V gene has CDR1 SGDLS and CDR2 YYNGEE.